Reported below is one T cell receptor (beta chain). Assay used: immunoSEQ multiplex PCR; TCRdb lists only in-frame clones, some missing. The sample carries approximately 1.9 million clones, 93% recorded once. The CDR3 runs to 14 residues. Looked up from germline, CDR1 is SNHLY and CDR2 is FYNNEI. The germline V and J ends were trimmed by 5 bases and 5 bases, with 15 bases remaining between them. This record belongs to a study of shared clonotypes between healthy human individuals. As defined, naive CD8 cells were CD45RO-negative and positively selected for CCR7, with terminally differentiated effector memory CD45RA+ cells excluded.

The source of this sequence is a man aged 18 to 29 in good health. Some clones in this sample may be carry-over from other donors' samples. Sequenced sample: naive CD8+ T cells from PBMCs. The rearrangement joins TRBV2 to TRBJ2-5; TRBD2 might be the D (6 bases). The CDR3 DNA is TGTGCCAGCAGTCAGACTAGGATAGCGGAGACCCAGTACTTC. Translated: CASSQTRIAETQYF.